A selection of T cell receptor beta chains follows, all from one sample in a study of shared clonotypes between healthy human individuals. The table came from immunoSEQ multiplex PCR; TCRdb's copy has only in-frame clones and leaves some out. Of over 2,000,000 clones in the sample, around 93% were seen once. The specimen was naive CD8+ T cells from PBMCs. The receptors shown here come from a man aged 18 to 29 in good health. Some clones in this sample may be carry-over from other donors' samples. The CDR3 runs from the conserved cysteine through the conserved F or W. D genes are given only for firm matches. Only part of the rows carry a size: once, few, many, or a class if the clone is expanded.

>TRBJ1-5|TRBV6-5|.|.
TGTGCCAGCAGTTACTCGATGGGTACTAGTCAGCCCCAGCATTTT
CASSYSMGTSQPQHF
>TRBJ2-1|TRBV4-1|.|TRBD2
TGCGCCAGCAGCCAAGAAGAAGGAGCGGGAGGGGACAATGAGCAGTTCTTC
CASSQEEGAGGDNEQFF
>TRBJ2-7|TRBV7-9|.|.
TGTGCCAGCAGCCCCGGGACCGCGAGCTCCTACGAGCAGTACTTC
CASSPGTASSYEQYF
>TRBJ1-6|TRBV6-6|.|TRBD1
TGTGCCAGCTCGGACAGGGTGTCGCCACCCCTCCACTTT
CASSDRVSPPLHF
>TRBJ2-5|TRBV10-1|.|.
TGCGCCAGCAGTGAGTCGAGATGGGAGACCCAGTACTTC
CASSESRWETQYF
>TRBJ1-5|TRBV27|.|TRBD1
TGTGCCAGCAGCCCAGGGGGGCGCGGGTTTGGCAATCAGCCCCAGCATTTT
CASSPGGRGFGNQPQHF
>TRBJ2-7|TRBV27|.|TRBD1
TGTGCCAGCAGTTCCGGGACAGGGGGGTCCTACGAGCAGTACTTC
CASSSGTGGSYEQYF
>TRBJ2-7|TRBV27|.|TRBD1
TGTGCCAGCTGGAATGAGGGGCAGGGGGCATACGAGCAGTACTTC
CASWNEGQGAYEQYF
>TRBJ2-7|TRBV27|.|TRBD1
TGTGCCAGCAGTGAGGACAGGGGCTACGAGCAGTACTTC
CASSEDRGYEQYF
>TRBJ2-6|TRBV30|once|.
TGTGCCTGGAGTGTACCTGGGGCCAACGTCCTGACTTTC
CAWSVPGANVLTF
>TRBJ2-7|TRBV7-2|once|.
TGTGCCAGCAGCCCGCGGGGCTTCCGGGACAACGAGCAGTACTTC
CASSPRGFRDNEQYF
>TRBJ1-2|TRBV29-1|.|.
TGCAGCGTTGGGCCAGAGACTAACTATGGCTACACCTTC
CSVGPETNYGYTF
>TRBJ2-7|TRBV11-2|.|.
TGTGCCAGCAGCTTAGTTCAGGGGCCCTCCTACGAGCAGTACTTC
CASSLVQGPSYEQYF
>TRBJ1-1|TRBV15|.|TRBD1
TGTGCCACCAAGCCCCGGGACAGGGGCCCCGAAGCTTTCTTT
CATKPRDRGPEAFF
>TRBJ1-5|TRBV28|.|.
TGTGCCAGCAGTTTACCACCTCATAGCAATCAGCCCCAGCATTTT
CASSLPPHSNQPQHF
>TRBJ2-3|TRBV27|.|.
TGTGCCAGCAGTTTATTAGCAGGGGGGTGGGATACGCAGTATTTT
CASSLLAGGWDTQYF
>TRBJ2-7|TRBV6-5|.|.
TGTGCCAGCAGCCTCGAGAGGGGGGCCTACGAGCAGTACTTC
CASSLERGAYEQYF
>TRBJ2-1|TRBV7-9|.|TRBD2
TGTGCCAGCAGCTTAGGAGGACTAGCGGGAGGGCCATCGGATGAGCAGTTCTTC
CASSLGGLAGGPSDEQFF